This T cell receptor beta chain was retrieved from a study of regulatory T cells in long-lasting Graves disease. Points from the study as a whole: Patients whose Graves' disease persisted exhibited lower TCR diversity than those newly diagnosed.

The V end was cut by 3 bases, the J end by 2 bases, with 11 bases between. The CDR3 is made up of 15 amino acids. Germline loops: CDR1 MNHNS, CDR2 SASEGT. Specified time point: newly diagnosed GD, antithyroid drugs for less than 3 months. Extracted PBMC RNA gave rise to the TCR library. An endocrinology department in Xi'an, China, supplied the patients. Construction of TCR beta libraries relied on iRepertoire HTBI primers and on Arm-PCR targeting CDR3 regions. Via MiXCR, TCRdb re-called the multiplex PCR reads, giving one row per CDR3 protein. The table shows roughly 560,000 distinct CDR3 sequences, with 16% occurring only once. At least ten counts were recorded for this clonotype. The antigen is unknown. The same sample was also used in a study of T cells in Graves' hyperthyroidism and ophthalmopathy. That paper notes: Aged 18 to 65, the patients had hyperthyroidism that was newly diagnosed and had lasted under 2 months. A first-round RT-PCR of the TCR CDR3 used the HTBI primer set.

This specimen was peripheral blood mononuclear cells (PBMCs), taken at new diagnosis, from a patient treated with antithyroid drugs. The receptor comes from a woman aged 40 to 65 with Graves disease. The chain joins TRBV6-1 to TRBJ1-5; D uncertain. This CDR3 is CASSDRDPGNQPQHF. The CDR3 DNA sequence: TGTGCCAGCAGTGATCGGGATCCGGGCAATCAGCCCCAGCATTTT.